This TCR beta chain was sequenced during a study of blood T cell repertoires in COVID-19. Overall study context: PBMCs, B-cell-depleted T cells, or T cells provided the cDNA or gDNA that made up the material.

The CDR3 spans 14 residues. The germline V gene has CDR1 MNHEY and CDR2 SMNVEV (reference sequence). The ends were cut back, 2 bases at V and 2 bases at J, with 7 bases in the middle. Measured with immunoSEQ multiplex PCR; TCRdb has only the in-frame clones, and not every one. The sample gives 150,000 or so clones, under 85% of which show up once; 10% to 15% is in the top ten. The sample comprised peripheral blood. The sequence was collected from a man in his sixties or seventies who had recovered from COVID-19. The chain is built from TRBV27 and TRBJ1-3; D unresolved. The CDR3 reads CASSLRGPGNTIYF. In DNA form, the CDR3 reads TGTGCCAGCAGTTTACGAGGGCCTGGAAACACCATATATTTT.